The clone carrying this T cell receptor (beta chain) was recorded once. The data were taken from a study of blood T cells in healthy people across ages. Trimming pared 1 base from V and 8 bases from J, leaving 10 bases between. The CDR3 loop spans 13 amino acids. A second PCR of 7 to 11 cycles used a sample-barcoded 5' primer and a J-beta primer mix. Unique molecular identifiers of 12 random nucleotides labeled each cDNA. Each CDR3 protein gets one entry after TCRdb re-called the 5' RACE reads with MiXCR. The data show 380,000 or so distinct CDR3 sequences, about 49% seen once. The sequencing sample was made of blood. The chain links TRBV12-3 or TRBV12-4 to TRBJ2-3, with D perhaps matching TRBD1 (5 bases). The receptor's source is a man in his fifties or sixties in good health. The CDR3 DNA is TGTGCCAGCAGTTTAGGGGCAGGGTCTACGCAGTATTTT. It translates to CASSLGAGSTQYF.